This TCR beta chain was retrieved from a study of blood T cell repertoires in COVID-19 (dated by TCRdb to 2020 to 2022). Turning to the overall study: The collaborator samples originated in the United States, Italy and Spain and spanned the acute and convalescent phases of COVID-19. HLA class I and class II types, where available, came from metadata supplied by the sample provider rather than from assay-based typing. Samples came from the ongoing ImmuneRACE study (first 160 participants) plus 1,254 subjects from 6 global collaborators. A de-identified subject ID, COVID-19 status, age in years and sex were almost always included in the sample metadata. The material from the prospective study consisted of cDNA or gDNA derived from T cells, B-cell-depleted T cells, or PBMCs. The repertoires were released in a freely available public database intended as a resource for research on the immune response to SARS-CoV-2. Deeply sampled blood TCRbeta repertoires from subjects exposed to, actively infected with, or recovered from COVID-19 were included in the dataset. The research as a whole found: The quantity of clinical and demographic metadata differed by source and by participant and was supplied without curation.

Each collaborating institution followed its own protocols to collect whole blood in K2EDTA tubes. For TCRbeta analysis, collaborators shipped samples in one of three forms: frozen whole blood, isolated PBMCs, or DNA extracted from either of those sample types. TCRbeta CDR3 regions were amplified from genomic DNA by means of the immunoSEQ Assay, a bias-controlled multiplex PCR. On the authors' methods: The number of nucleated cells in each sample was estimated from the amplification of reference gene primers within the assay. Sequence reads were collapsed and filtered to measure the absolute abundance of every unique TCRbeta CDR3 rearrangement. For each sample, productive Simpson clonality was calculated as the square root of Simpson's diversity index over productive rearrangements. Here the immuneACCESS table is served through TCRdb, limited to in-frame sequences with V and J called. Missing clones are a known gap in these copies; in checked studies unresolved V genes cover under half, and the rest lacks a known reason. D and trimming come from the DNA, and the V and J calls and clone size come from that table. The sample data list around 60,000 clones, and approximately 77% of these were observed just once. Of the sample, around 30% is held by the ten largest clones.

A note on this clone: The specificity of this receptor is unknown. No qualities accompany the bases; no much larger clone lies one base away.

The germline ends are 14 bases apart after V is trimmed by 1 base and J by 5 bases. Based on the germline V gene, the CDR1 and CDR2 sequences are LGHNA and YNFKEQ. Measured from the cysteine to the phenylalanine, the CDR3 is 15 residues long. CDR3 DNA is the only sequence kept; it has 45 bases, read in frame from the first base. This receptor was obtained from a human donor in a cohort sampled during active COVID-19. The rearrangement combines TRBV4-2 with TRBJ2-5; TRBD1 is a weak D gene call, 5 bases matching. Sequenced: peripheral blood. The bases are TGTGCCAGCAGCCAAGTTTCAGGGTTAGGGGAGACCCAGTACTTC. This gives the protein CASSQVSGLGETQYF.